One T cell receptor beta chain is described in this entry. In the study's own analysis: For nucleated cells, counts were estimated from reference gene primer amplification. Assay: immunoSEQ multiplex PCR; the TCRdb copy retains only in-frame clones and omits some. D and trimming were read from the DNA, whereas the V and J calls and clone size are those reported in that table. The table has approximately 160,000 clones, around nine tenths seen once. This record belongs to a study of blood T cell repertoires in COVID-19. The receptor's source is a man in his fifties with acute or convalescent COVID-19. Sequencing was carried out using peripheral blood.

In DNA form, the CDR3 reads TGCGCCAGCAGCCCCATCAGGGTCGCTGAGCAGTTCTTC. It specifies CASSPIRVAEQFF. This chain uses TRBV5-1 with TRBJ2-1; possible D gene TRBD1, 5 bases. Trimming pared 4 bases from V and 9 bases from J, leaving 14 bases between. The CDR3 runs 13 residues. Germline lookup yields CDR1 SGHRS and CDR2 YFSETQ.